This T cell receptor beta chain was retrieved from a study of cytotoxic CD8 clonotypes in ibrutinib-treated CLL. Study-wide points: Progressing and sustained-remission patients had different sampling times.

Notes on this clone: Its antigen is not known.

Germline CDR1 reads LGHNA; CDR2 reads YSLEER. V was cut by 0 bases and J by 2 bases, with 8 bases left in between. The CDR3 contains 15 residues. Profiling relied on immunoSEQ multiplex PCR, and the TCRdb table lists in-frame clones only, not all of them. This sample has roughly 170,000 clones, with 70% to 85% found just once. The sequence was collected from a human donor with chronic lymphocytic leukemia. V and J are TRBV4-3 and TRBJ1-3; D not certain. Here the sequenced sample was PBMCs, taken after 24 months of ibrutinib treatment. This chain's CDR3 is CASSQDIPAGNTIYF. The CDR3 DNA reads TGCGCCAGCAGCCAAGATATACCAGCTGGAAACACCATATATTTT.